What follows are 23 T cell receptor beta chains derived from one specimen sequenced in a study of spatial heterogeneity in lung cancer. From the 5' RACE reads, TCRdb called clonotypes with MiXCR, one entry per CDR3 protein. The sample carries some 64,000 distinct CDR3 sequences, 8.4% recorded once. Time point reported: sample taken at primary tumor resection. Whole RNA came from tumor, nontumor lung or frozen PBMC and was sequenced without being sorted. This specimen consisted of PBMCs, obtained at surgery. The receptors here all came from a female donor with early-stage non-small cell lung cancer.

The chain is built from TRBV7-8 and TRBJ2-2; D tentatively reads TRBD1 or TRBD2 (5 bases each). The CDR3 has 14 amino acids. Trimming removed 2 bases at V and 3 bases at J, with 7 bases between. Germline V CDR1 and CDR2: SGHVS, FQNEAQ. Here the CDR3 reads CASSLRDHTGELFF. The CDR3 DNA reads as TGTGCCAGCAGCTTACGGGACCACACCGGGGAGCTGTTTTTT.

This clonotype came up a few times. The chain is built from TRBV5-4 and TRBJ2-2; unclear D gene. The CDR3 extends over 14 amino acids. Trimming left V 5 bases short and J 3 bases short, with 11 bases between. Looked up from germline, CDR1 is SGHNT and CDR2 is YYREEE (reference sequence). In DNA, the CDR3 is TGTGCCAGCAGAATGACTGTCTACACCGGGGAGCTGTTTTTT. Amino acid sequence: CASRMTVYTGELFF. Complete variable domain (other parts from reference TRBV5-4 and TRBJ2-2): ETGVTQSPTHLIKTRGQQVTLRCSSQSGHNTVSWYQQALGQGPQFIFQYYREEENGRGNFPPRFSGLQFPNYSSELNVNALELDDSALYLCASRMTVYTGELFFGEGSRLTVL.

As for this clonotype: A much larger clone is a single base away; this may be a read error. The chain has TRBV24-1 and TRBJ2-3; D is undetermined. CDR1 and CDR2 (germline): KGHDR, SFDVKD. Deletions cut 2 bases from V and 3 bases from J, with 11 bases between. There are 15 residues in the CDR3. CDR3 sequence reads: CATSDSVQATDTQYF. Written as DNA, the CDR3 is TGTGCCACCAGTGATTCCGTACAAGCAACAGATACGCAGTATTTT.

In its sample, this clonotype was seen many times. The chain recombines TRBV27 with TRBJ2-5, with a possible D match to TRBD1 (6 bases). The CDR3 runs to 16 residues. Looked up from germline, CDR1 is MNHEY and CDR2 is SMNVEV (reference sequence). Trimming removed 3 bases at V and 1 base at J, with 15 bases between. The CDR3 loop is CASSFDRTGAQETQYF. CDR3 in DNA: TGTGCCAGCAGTTTCGACAGGACTGGGGCCCAAGAGACCCAGTACTTC.

V usage is TRBV29-1 and J usage is TRBJ1-1; 7 positions match TRBD1. This CDR3 has 13 amino acids. Trimming took 6 bases from V and 5 from J; bases not matched to a gene: 9. Germline V CDR1 and CDR2: SQVTM, ANQGSEA. The CDR3 loop reads CSVAQGKGTEAFF. The CDR3 nucleotides read TGCAGCGTCGCACAGGGGAAGGGGACTGAAGCTTTCTTT.

This clonotype turned up a few times. The rearrangement links TRBV9 to TRBJ2-7; perhaps TRBD1 as D (7 bases). The germline V gene has CDR1 SGDLS and CDR2 YYNGEE. The CDR3 has 13 amino acids. With 3 bases removed from V and 2 bases from J, the gap between germline ends came to 9 bases. CDR3 region: CASSAGGTYEQYF. The CDR3 DNA follows: TGTGCCAGCAGCGCAGGGGGGACCTACGAGCAGTACTTC.

There are a few counts of this clonotype. This sequence joins TRBV11-1 and TRBJ2-3; D tentatively reads TRBD1 or TRBD2 (5 bases each). Germline V gene sequence: CDR1 SGHAT, CDR2 FQDESV (reference sequence). This CDR3 has 16 residues. Trimming removed 7 bases from V and 2 bases from J, with 19 bases in between. CDR3 residues: CASTQSGPHFTDTQYF. The CDR3 DNA reads as TGTGCCAGCACACAATCGGGACCCCATTTCACAGATACGCAGTATTTT. Full variable domain (missing parts from reference TRBV11-1 and TRBJ2-3): EAEVAQSPRYKITEKSQAVAFWCDPISGHATLYWYRQILGQGPELLVQFQDESVVDDSQLPKDRFSAERLKGVDSTLKIQPAELGDSAMYLCASTQSGPHFTDTQYFGPGTRLTVL.

This clonotype has only a few counts. CDR3 sequence (DNA): TGTGCCAGCTCACAAAACTCATCGCGGTACGAGCAGTACTTC. Residues: CASSQNSSRYEQYF. This chain links TRBV18 with TRBJ2-7; the D is unclear. Germline V gene sequence: CDR1 KGHSH, CDR2 LQKENI. Between the trimmed V and J ends, which lost 4 bases and 4 bases, there was a span of 14 bases. The CDR3 runs 14 residues.

This clonotype was detected a few times. The chain employs TRBV6-5 and TRBJ2-5; 7 positions agree with TRBD1. This CDR3 region has 17 residues. The V gene's germline CDR1 is MNHEY and CDR2 SVGAGI. The V segment lost 10 bases and the J segment 0 bases; nucleotides outside the gene matches: 17. The CDR3 coding sequence is TGTGCCACCTCGACACTTTTTCCGGGACAGAACCAAGAGACCCAGTACTTC. Translation gives CATSTLFPGQNQETQYF.

Many counts were recorded for this clonotype. This chain uses TRBV3-1 with TRBJ2-2, with TRBD1 matching over 7 bases. This CDR3 spans 14 amino acids. Trimming took 5 bases from V and 0 from J; bases not matched to a gene: 0. Germline V gene sequence: CDR1 LGHDT, CDR2 YNNKEL (reference sequence). The CDR3 DNA sequence: TGTGCCAGCAGCGGGACAGCGAACACCGGGGAGCTGTTTTTT. Residues: CASSGTANTGELFF.

This clonotype was detected a few times. V is TRBV14 and J is TRBJ1-1, with D possibly matching TRBD1 (6 bases). Deletions cut 3 bases from V and 1 base from J, with 12 bases between. The CDR3 consists of 15 residues. CDR1 SGHDN and CDR2 FVKESK come from the germline V gene. This CDR3 is CASSQMDSRNTEAFF. The CDR3 region has the DNA TGTGCCAGCAGCCAGATGGACAGTCGGAACACTGAAGCTTTCTTT. Full variable domain (remainder filled in from reference TRBV14 and TRBJ1-1): EAGVTQFPSHSVIEKGQTVTLRCDPISGHDNLYWYRRVMGKEIKFLLHFVKESKQDESGMPNNRFLAERTGGTYSTLKVQPAELEDSGVYFCASSQMDSRNTEAFFGQGTRLTVV.

This clonotype was found a few times. This chain links TRBV24-1 with TRBJ2-5; possible D gene TRBD2, 6 bases. V was cut by 3 bases and J by 2 bases, with 15 bases left in between. This CDR3 is 16 amino acids long. The germline CDR1 and CDR2 sequences are KGHDR and SFDVKD. DNA of the CDR3: TGTGCCACCAGTGATCCGGGACTCGCCTTTCAAGAGACCCAGTACTTC. Its translation is CATSDPGLAFQETQYF.

This chain links TRBV5-5 with TRBJ2-7, with D possibly being TRBD1 (5 bases). Germline CDR1 and CDR2: SGHKS and YYEKEE (reference sequence). The CDR3 contains 14 residues. Trimming removed 0 bases at V and 2 bases at J, with 9 bases between. DNA for the CDR3: TGTGCCAGCAGCTTGGCGGCAGGGACCTACGAGCAGTACGTC. This sequence encodes CASSLAAGTYEQYV.

This clonotype was seen many times. The CDR3: CASSEGTLLAKNIQYF. DNA for the CDR3: TGTGCCAGCAGTGAAGGGACACTTCTAGCCAAAAACATTCAGTACTTC. V is TRBV2 and J is TRBJ2-4; possible D gene TRBD1, 5 bases. V was clipped by 1 base and J by 0 bases, with 10 bases between them. Germline CDR1 is SNHLY and CDR2 is FYNNEI. CDR3 size: 16 residues.

The gene calls are TRBV18 and TRBJ2-1, with TRBD2 identical over 15 bases. The V gene's germline CDR1 is KGHSH and CDR2 LQKENI. The CDR3 is 16 amino acids. The junction had 4 bases not matched to a gene; V was cut back by 3 bases and J by 7 bases. CDR3: CASSPGLAGGLNEQFF. In DNA form, the CDR3 reads TGTGCCAGCTCACCGGGACTAGCGGGAGGATTGAATGAGCAGTTCTTC.

This clonotype was detected a few times. The CDR3 region has the DNA TGTGCCAGCAGCCCTGGGCTTCGGGCAGGGTTTGGCTACACCTTC. Its protein is CASSPGLRAGFGYTF. This chain links TRBV3-1 with TRBJ1-2; TRBD1 might be the D (5 bases). Germline V gene sequence: CDR1 LGHDT, CDR2 YNNKEL (reference sequence). CDR3 size: 15 residues. V lost 4 bases and J lost 7, with 19 bases in between.

The chain combines TRBV7-3 with TRBJ1-1; D might be TRBD1 (5 bases). With 5 bases removed from V and 4 bases from J, the gap between germline ends came to 20 bases. Germline CDR1 reads SGHTA; CDR2 reads FQGTGA. The length of the CDR3 is 16 residues. CDR3 DNA sequence: TGTGCCAGCAGCCTCTCATCCGGGACTTCGGGCACTGAAGCTTTCTTT. Its protein product is CASSLSSGTSGTEAFF.

This clonotype was observed a few times. The chain's CDR3 is CSAELSGSSGANVLTF. The CDR3 region has the DNA TGCAGTGCCGAACTCTCAGGGAGCTCTGGGGCCAACGTCCTGACTTTC. The chain recombines TRBV20-1 with TRBJ2-6; D is possibly TRBD1 or TRBD2 (5 bases each). The germline gives CDR1 DFQATT, CDR2 SNEGSKA (reference sequence). The CDR3 contains 16 residues. V was shortened by 6 bases and J by 0 bases, with 15 bases between the two germline ends.

The chain couples TRBV19 to TRBJ2-1; tentative D call: TRBD2 (6 bases). The germline V gene encodes CDR1 LNHDA and CDR2 SQIVND (reference sequence). The V and J ends lost 5 bases and 5 bases respectively, with 13 bases between them. CDR3 length: 14 residues. Here the CDR3 reads CASSGWRLDNEQFF. CDR3 in DNA: TGTGCCAGTAGTGGGTGGCGACTAGACAATGAGCAGTTCTTC.

This clonotype was seen many times. The chain uses TRBV5-1 and TRBJ2-2; the D is unclear. Per germline, CDR1 SGHRS and CDR2 YFSETQ. This CDR3 comprises 14 residues. V was pared by 0 bases and J by 3 bases, with 6 bases between. CDR3 amino acids: CASSLDRYTGELFF. For the CDR3, the DNA is TGCGCCAGCAGCTTGGACAGATACACCGGGGAGCTGTTTTTT. The full variable domain, with the rest looked up from reference TRBV5-1 and TRBJ2-2, is KAGVTQTPRYLIKTRGQQVTLSCSPISGHRSVSWYQQTPGQGLQFLFEYFSETQRNKGNFPGRFSGRQFSNSRSEMNVSTLELGDSALYLCASSLDRYTGELFFGEGSRLTVL.

This clonotype was seen many times. The gene calls are TRBV12-3 or TRBV12-4 and TRBJ1-5, with D possibly being TRBD1 (5 bases). The CDR3 sequence is 15 residues long. V was trimmed by 3 bases and J by 1 base, leaving 10 bases between them. The CDR3 DNA sequence: TGTGCCAGCAGTTTTACGGCAGGGAGCAATCAGCCCCAGCATTTT. Encoded protein: CASSFTAGSNQPQHF.

This chain links TRBV5-4 with TRBJ2-5; 8 bases match TRBD2. The ends lost 0 bases at V and 4 bases at J; junction bases unmatched: 5. Germline CDR1 reads SGHNT; CDR2 reads YYREEE (reference sequence). There are 15 residues in the CDR3. CDR3 DNA: TGTGCCAGCAGCTTGGGACTAGCGCAGCGAGAGACCCAGTACTTC. Protein: CASSLGLAQRETQYF.

This clonotype was picked up a small number of times. J is TRBJ2-1 and V is TRBV3-1, with 13 bases aligning to TRBD2. The V and J ends lost 9 bases and 4 bases, in that order; junction bases with no gene match: 9. The CDR3 is 16 residues long. The germline CDR1 and CDR2 sequences are LGHDT and YNNKEL (reference sequence). The CDR3 bases are TGTGCCAGTGGACTAGCGGGGGCGTACAATTACAATGAGCAGTTCTTC. Amino acid sequence: CASGLAGAYNYNEQFF.